This T cell receptor beta chain was sequenced in a study of T cell changes during pregnancy in multiple sclerosis. The CDR3 is 14 residues long. Deletions cut 1 base from V and 1 base from J, with 7 bases between. Germline V lookup: CDR1 MNHEY, CDR2 SMNVEV (reference sequence). Measured with immunoSEQ multiplex PCR; TCRdb has only the in-frame clones, and not every one. This table has tens of thousands of clones, around 90% appearing once. V is TRBV27 and J is TRBJ2-5; D gene uncertain. This TCR was recovered from a female donor with multiple sclerosis, enrolled in a pregnancy study. Material: peripheral blood, obtained before pregnancy. CDR3 residues: CASSLFGSQETQYF. Here the CDR3 DNA reads TGTGCCAGCAGTTTATTTGGCAGCCAAGAGACCCAGTACTTC.